A selection of T cell receptor beta chains follows, all from one sample in a study of cytomegalovirus exposure and HLA in healthy donors. Here immunoSEQ multiplex PCR was the method, and the copy in TCRdb shows in-frame clones only, minus some. The sample includes more than 50,000 clones, more than 85% seen only once; the top ten take about 2.2%. Sequencing was carried out using PBMCs. Receptors originate from a woman under 40 in good health and CMV-seronegative. CDR3s leave out the opening cysteine and the closing phenylalanine or tryptophan. Each record gives: V gene, J gene, CDR3 protein.

TRBV28,TRBJ2-7,ASSPGTSSEQY
TRBV7-2,TRBJ2-3,ASSRPGSDTQY
TRBV5-1,TRBJ2-5,ASSLSLETQY
TRBV11-2,TRBJ1-3,ASSFTGAASSGNTIY
TRBV30,TRBJ1-2,AWMDQGNYGYT
TRBV6-5,TRBJ1-1,ASSYGGANTEAF
TRBV19,TRBJ2-7,ASSPTGRYEQY
TRBV6-5,TRBJ1-1,ASSYGQGVAF
TRBV2,TRBJ2-5,ASFSVGGRETQY
TRBV14,TRBJ2-2,ASSQPLSSVNTGELF
TRBV5-1,TRBJ2-7,ASSLQEGVGYEQY
TRBV9,TRBJ1-1,ASSAFQGPTEAF
TRBV30,TRBJ1-1,AWSFTVNTEAF
TRBV30,TRBJ2-2,AWGGVAGGQGELF
TRBV28,TRBJ2-1,ASSPISPRSYNEQF
TRBV4-3,TRBJ1-1,ASSLRYDRSKNTEAF
TRBV19,TRBJ1-5,ASRGQGLSRPQH
TRBV30,TRBJ1-2,AAWTGSYGYT
TRBV18,TRBJ1-2,ASSPSEQGAPYGYT
TRBV28,TRBJ1-2,ASSGHDRGQYE
TRBV7-6,TRBJ2-7,ASSLDTGPYEQY
TRBV6-5,TRBJ1-2,ASRPANYGYT
TRBV4-1,TRBJ2-2,ASSPTSGSGSRTGELF
TRBV19,TRBJ2-1,ASSIGLLSGRAFSSYNEQF
TRBV9,TRBJ2-7,ASSETLAGRGNYEQY
TRBV19,TRBJ2-1,ASSEEIGHRGNEQF
TRBV5-1,TRBJ2-7,ASSSEQGSYEQY
TRBV9,TRBJ1-3,ASSPEHWASGNTIY
TRBV28,TRBJ1-3,ASSENRGLAGNTIY
TRBV7-3,TRBJ2-1,ASSVSLDGHNEQF
TRBV7-2,TRBJ2-7,ASSLKRGSSYEQY
TRBV11-3,TRBJ2-2,ASSPRGGELF